Below, 31 T cell receptor beta chains from the same sample are listed, as sequenced in a study of T-cell reconstitution after alpha-beta-depleted transplantation in children (dated by TCRdb to the mid-2010s). Receptor libraries were prepared by PCR. The sample was run on an Illumina HiSeq 2500. Molecular barcoding was employed in the preparation of TCR libraries, with unique molecular identifiers being used to normalize TCRbeta repertoire quantification. The public reads were run again by TCRdb, first through fastp at Q25 and then through MiXCR, and only productive beta chains were kept. Rows merge per CDR3 protein into single entries with the most common DNA and genes. The sample table contains around 580,000 distinct CDR3 sequences; only one count was recorded for 27% of them. The ten largest clones add up to around a third of the sample. Sample treatment or condition, as interpreted from the label and publication: allogeneic hematopoietic cell transplantation with graft depleted of TCRalphabeta T cells and CD19 B cells.

Sequencing was performed on PBMCs, taken before TCRalphabeta/CD19-depleted stem cell transplant. These receptors were collected from a boy under two years old with Wiskott-Aldrich syndrome, due to receive a stem cell transplant.

This clonotype was recorded a few times. The chain links TRBV5-1 to TRBJ2-2, with TRBD1 matching over 9 bases. The CDR3 contains 16 residues. V lost 5 bases, J lost 5 bases, and 10 bases stayed unmatched. CDR1 and CDR2 from the germline V gene are SGHRS and YFSETQ. CDR3 DNA: TGCGCCAGCAGTTTTTTCCCGGGACAGGGTACCGGGGAGCTGTTTTTT. Amino acid sequence: CASSFFPGQGTGELFF.

This clonotype was picked up a small number of times. The chain links TRBV5-1 to TRBJ2-7; 9 bases fit TRBD1. The CDR3 has 15 amino acids. Trimming at V came to 3 bases and at J to 5 bases, leaving 9 bases not matched to a gene. Germline V gives CDR1 SGHRS, CDR2 YFSETQ. The DNA of the CDR3 is TGCGCCAGCAGCTCGACCGGGACAGGGCCCGACGAGCAGTACTTC. Its translation is CASSSTGTGPDEQYF.

This clonotype was recorded a few times. The chain carries TRBV20-1 and TRBJ2-5, with 8 bases that match TRBD2. CDR3 length equals 13 residues. The trim removed 5 bases at V and 0 bases at J, leaving 2 bases unmatched. Germline V CDR1 and CDR2: DFQATT, SNEGSKA (reference sequence). In nucleotides, the CDR3 is TGCAGTGCTGTAGCGGGGAACCAAGAGACCCAGTACTTC. Amino acid sequence: CSAVAGNQETQYF.

This clonotype was observed a handful of times. The J gene is TRBJ2-2, the V gene TRBV5-1; D ambiguous. Trimming left V 0 bases short and J 0 bases short, with 9 bases between. This CDR3 has 16 residues. CDR1 and CDR2 (germline): SGHRS, YFSETQ. The CDR3 is CASSLEPTTNTGELFF. The DNA of the CDR3 is TGCGCCAGCAGCTTGGAACCTACAACGAACACCGGGGAGCTGTTTTTT. The variable domain in full, completed from reference TRBV5-1 and TRBJ2-2, reads KAGVTQTPRYLIKTRGQQVTLSCSPISGHRSVSWYQQTPGQGLQFLFEYFSETQRNKGNFPGRFSGRQFSNSRSEMNVSTLELGDSALYLCASSLEPTTNTGELFFGEGSRLTVL.

A few counts support this clonotype. CDR3 coding DNA: TGTGCCAGCAGTGGGGGGACACGAACCTCCTATGGCTACACCTTC. Protein product: CASSGGTRTSYGYTF. This chain connects TRBV2 to TRBJ1-2; tentative D call: TRBD1 (6 bases). The germline gives CDR1 SNHLY, CDR2 FYNNEI. The CDR3 contains 15 residues. With 4 bases removed from V and 4 bases from J, the gap between germline ends came to 16 bases.

This clonotype was seen a handful of times. The chain is built from TRBV29-1 and TRBJ2-1, with 11 bases lining up with TRBD1. V dropped 6 bases and J dropped 7; count of bases not matched to a gene: 8. Germline CDR1 SQVTM, CDR2 ANQGSEA. This CDR3 is 14 amino acids long. CDR3 in DNA: TGCAGCGTCTTGGGACAGGGGGTTACGAATGAGCAGTTCTTC. It encodes CSVLGQGVTNEQFF.

The rearrangement joins TRBV20-1 to TRBJ2-1; TRBD1 agrees at 7 bases. The J segment lost 4 bases and the V segment lost 0 bases, leaving 9 bases of the junction unmatched. Germline-derived CDR1 and CDR2 are DFQATT and SNEGSKA (reference sequence). This CDR3 region has 16 residues. The CDR3 DNA follows: TGCAGTGCTAGAGATCCCAGACAGGGCCTATACAATGAGCAGTTCTTC. It specifies CSARDPRQGLYNEQFF.

This chain links TRBV20-1 with TRBJ2-1; 8 nucleotides match TRBD2. Germline V CDR1 and CDR2: DFQATT, SNEGSKA (reference sequence). V dropped 3 bases and J dropped 9; count of bases not matched to a gene: 4. This CDR3 is built from 12 residues. CDR3 DNA sequence: TGCAGTGCTAGCAGCGGGAGAAGTGAGCAGTTCTTC. It encodes CSASSGRSEQFF.

This clonotype was counted a few times. The chain combines TRBV12-3 or TRBV12-4 with TRBJ2-3, with D perhaps matching TRBD1 or TRBD2 (6 bases each). V was shortened by 6 bases and J by 0 bases, with 10 bases between the two germline ends. The CDR3 totals 14 residues. The DNA for the CDR3 is TGTGCCAGCAGGCGGGACACAAGCACAGATACGCAGTATTTT. Residues: CASRRDTSTDTQYF.

This clonotype was counted a few times. The V call is TRBV5-1, the J call TRBJ1-1; weak D call: TRBD1 (6 bases). The germline V and J ends were trimmed by 3 bases and 2 bases, with 11 bases remaining between them. This CDR3 is built from 14 residues. The V gene's germline CDR1 is SGHRS and CDR2 YFSETQ. The CDR3 is CASSSQGDNTEAFF. The CDR3, as DNA: TGCGCCAGCAGCTCACAGGGAGACAACACTGAAGCTTTCTTT.

V and J are TRBV9 and TRBJ2-1, with 9 positions matching TRBD2. The germline gives CDR1 SGDLS, CDR2 YYNGEE. J lost 7 bases, V lost 2 bases, and 10 bases had no gene match. The CDR3 length is 16 residues. The CDR3 sequence: CASSVGGGRAGNEQFF. CDR3 coding DNA: TGTGCCAGCAGCGTTGGTGGCGGGAGGGCCGGAAATGAGCAGTTCTTC.

The CDR3 region is CASSPTGPWQYF. The CDR3, as DNA: TGCGCCAGCAGCCCTACAGGTCCTTGGCAGTATTTT. This chain uses TRBV5-1 with TRBJ2-3; maybe TRBD1 (5 bases). CDR3 length equals 12 residues. Trimming cost V 4 bases and J 11 bases, with 14 bases left between them. Germline loops: CDR1 SGHRS, CDR2 YFSETQ.

This sequence joins TRBV12-3 or TRBV12-4 and TRBJ1-5, with a possible D match to TRBD1 (6 bases). Between the trimmed V and J ends, which lost 7 bases and 1 base, there was a span of 14 bases. This CDR3 comprises 15 residues. Here the CDR3 reads CASTDSGQSNQPQHF. CDR3 nucleotide sequence: TGTGCCAGCACTGATTCGGGACAAAGCAATCAGCCCCAGCATTTT.

This clonotype was seen a handful of times. V and J are TRBV7-2 and TRBJ2-7; D unresolved. Germline V CDR1 and CDR2: SGHTA, FQGNSA. This CDR3 comprises 13 residues. V was cut by 4 bases and J by 7 bases, with 14 bases left in between. The CDR3 nucleotides are TGTGCCAGCAGCTCTCGGGCTGTAGGGGAGCAGTACTTC. Residues: CASSSRAVGEQYF.

The rearrangement links TRBV5-6 to TRBJ2-2; D not certain. Germline lookup yields CDR1 SGHDT and CDR2 YYEEEE. The CDR3 contains 15 residues. Between the trimmed V and J ends, which lost 4 bases and 1 base, there was a span of 11 bases. The CDR3, as DNA: TGTGCCAGCAGCCGAACTTCAAGGAACACCGGGGAGCTGTTTTTT. Its translation: CASSRTSRNTGELFF.

This sequence joins TRBV5-1 and TRBJ2-2, with 9 bases that match TRBD2. The CDR3 contains 17 residues. The germline V gene encodes CDR1 SGHRS and CDR2 YFSETQ. With V trimmed by 1 base and J by 4 bases, 8 bases remained unmatched. For the CDR3, the DNA is TGCGCCAGCAGCTTGAGGGTAGCGGGAGATACCACCGGGGAGCTGTTTTTT. It encodes CASSLRVAGDTTGELFF.

The chain is built from TRBV27 and TRBJ1-2; D is perhaps TRBD1 (6 bases). CDR1 is MNHEY and CDR2 is SMNVEV in the germline V gene (reference sequence). CDR3 length: 14 residues. Deletions cut 5 bases from V and 5 bases from J, with 15 bases between. CDR3 amino acids: CASSPNTGRYGYTF. Written as DNA, the CDR3 is TGTGCCAGCAGTCCTAATACAGGGAGGTATGGCTACACCTTC.

This clonotype was detected a few times. The V gene is TRBV7-8, the J gene TRBJ2-1; no clear D. The germline V gene encodes CDR1 SGHVS and CDR2 FQNEAQ. The CDR3 has 15 amino acids. V shed 4 bases and J shed 6 bases, with 16 bases lying between them. The CDR3 DNA reads TGTGCCAGCAGCTCGCCATGGGCGCTACCCAATGAGCAGTTCTTC. This encodes CASSSPWALPNEQFF. The full variable domain, completed using reference TRBV7-8 and TRBJ2-1, is GAGVSQSPRYKVAKRGQDVALRCDPISGHVSLFWYQQALGQGPEFLTYFQNEAQLDKSGLPSDRFFAERPEGSVSTLKIQRTQQEDSAVYLCASSSPWALPNEQFFGPGTRLTVL.

CDR3 sequence: CSAGTSGRARAGELFF. CDR3 in DNA: TGCAGTGCGGGGACTAGCGGGAGGGCCAGGGCCGGGGAGCTGTTTTTT. This chain links TRBV20-1 with TRBJ2-2, with 16 bases lining up with TRBD2. Trimming cost V 6 bases and J 6 bases; bases outside gene matches: 7. Germline CDR1 is DFQATT and CDR2 is SNEGSKA (reference sequence). This CDR3 spans 16 amino acids.

About this clonotype: An end of the junction does not agree with germline; a read error may underlie this. The J gene is TRBJ1-2, the V gene TRBV5-1; D not resolved. CDR1 SGHRS and CDR2 YFSETQ come from the germline V gene. The CDR3 is 13 residues long. The CDR3 spells CASSLVQNYGYTF. The DNA of the CDR3 is TGTGCCAGCAGCCTAGTTCAGAACTATGGCTACACCTTC.

The chain uses TRBV5-5 and TRBJ2-5; unclear D gene. The CDR3 totals 17 residues. Germline V lookup: CDR1 SGHKS, CDR2 YYEKEE (reference sequence). Trimming removed 4 bases from V and 4 bases from J, with 23 bases in between. CDR3 sequence reads: CASSPPYGRRKGETQYF. CDR3 sequence (DNA): TGTGCCAGCAGCCCCCCATATGGGCGTCGAAAAGGAGAGACCCAGTACTTC.

This clonotype was counted a few times. The chain uses TRBV28 and TRBJ1-1; 7 positions match TRBD1. V lost 5 bases and J lost 2; bases outside the gene matches: 5. Germline CDR1 reads MDHEN; CDR2 reads SYDVKM. The CDR3 is 14 residues long. CDR3 in amino acids: CASSPGQINTEAFF. The CDR3 region has the DNA TGTGCCAGCAGTCCGGGACAGATAAACACTGAAGCTTTCTTT.

V and J are TRBV12-3 or TRBV12-4 and TRBJ2-5; TRBD1 agrees at 10 bases. The CDR3 spans 15 residues. The V and J ends lost 5 bases and 4 bases, in that order; junction bases with no gene match: 7. The CDR3 region has the DNA TGTGCCAGCAGTACCGGGACAGGGGCCGTAGAGACCCAGTACTTC. This sequence encodes CASSTGTGAVETQYF.

This clonotype was recorded a few times. The genes are TRBV20-1 and TRBJ1-4; no reliable D call. From germline, CDR1 is DFQATT and CDR2 SNEGSKA (reference sequence). V lost 2 bases and J 8 bases, leaving 9 bases between the germline ends. The CDR3 loop spans 12 amino acids. This CDR3 is CSARSFGEKLFF. The CDR3 DNA follows: TGCAGTGCTAGATCCTTTGGGGAAAAACTGTTTTTT.

V gene TRBV7-9 combines with J gene TRBJ2-3; weak D call: TRBD2 (5 bases). V lost 5 bases and J 2 bases, leaving 17 bases between the germline ends. Germline CDR1 and CDR2: SEHNR and FQNEAQ (reference sequence). CDR3 length equals 16 residues. CDR3 nucleotides: TGTGCCAGCAGCCCCCTTCTCCTGAGGGACACAGATACGCAGTATTTT. Protein: CASSPLLLRDTDTQYF.

CDR3 protein: CSAMLGVGTNEKLFF. For the CDR3, the DNA is TGCAGTGCTATGTTGGGAGTAGGAACTAATGAAAAACTGTTTTTT. This rearrangement joins TRBV20-1 to TRBJ1-4; D ambiguous. The CDR3 covers 15 residues. Germline V lookup: CDR1 DFQATT, CDR2 SNEGSKA (reference sequence). Deletions cut 4 bases from V and 1 base from J, with 13 bases between.

This clonotype was observed a handful of times. The chain uses TRBV29-1 and TRBJ2-2, with D perhaps TRBD1 (6 bases). V was pared by 4 bases and J by 6 bases, with 9 bases between. CDR1 is SQVTM, CDR2 ANQGSEA, per germline. CDR3 length: 12 residues. The chain's CDR3 is CSVGEGAGELFF. The DNA for the CDR3 is TGCAGCGTTGGAGAGGGGGCCGGGGAGCTGTTTTTT.

This clonotype was seen more than once but under ten times. V gene TRBV5-1 combines with J gene TRBJ2-1, with D unclear. The V and J ends lost 2 bases and 6 bases respectively, with 6 bases between them. The germline V gene has CDR1 SGHRS and CDR2 YFSETQ. CDR3 length: 12 residues. CDR3 coding DNA: TGCGCCAGCAGCTTCGACGGCAATGAGCAGTTCTTC. Translation gives CASSFDGNEQFF.

The genes are TRBV7-8 and TRBJ2-1, with D possibly matching TRBD2 (5 bases). The CDR3 length is 14 residues. Trimming took off 4 bases at V and 5 bases at J, with 12 bases between the two ends. Germline lookup yields CDR1 SGHVS and CDR2 FQNEAQ. The CDR3 DNA reads TGTGCCAGCAGCTCTAGAAGCGGAAACAATGAGCAGTTCTTC. Amino acids: CASSSRSGNNEQFF.

This clonotype has a handful of counts. V usage is TRBV5-1 and J usage is TRBJ2-7, with 8 bases lining up with TRBD1. Germline trimming cut 3 bases from V and 2 bases from J; bases unmatched to any gene: 13. The V gene's germline CDR1 is SGHRS and CDR2 YFSETQ. This CDR3 comprises 17 residues. For the CDR3, the DNA is TGCGCCAGCAGCTCATCCCTTCGGACAGGGCACCCCTACGAGCAGTACTTC. Its translation: CASSSSLRTGHPYEQYF.

The chain is built from TRBV20-1 and TRBJ2-1, with 11 positions matching TRBD2. V lost 3 bases to trimming and J lost 4 bases; unmatched junction nucleotides: 5. Looked up from germline, CDR1 is DFQATT and CDR2 is SNEGSKA (reference sequence). The CDR3 sequence is 15 residues long. CDR3 loop: CSASSTSGNYNEQFF. CDR3 nucleotide sequence: TGCAGTGCTAGTTCGACTAGCGGGAATTACAATGAGCAGTTCTTC.